The next 9 T cell receptor beta chains were all read from a single sample in a study of CD8 T cells in Susac syndrome. RNA totalling roughly 0.5 to 1 ug underwent reverse transcription with random hexamers. TCRdb redid the calling of the immunoSEQ multiplex PCR reads with MiXCR, one entry per CDR3 protein. The sample yields around 170,000 distinct CDR3 sequences, 95% to 97% seen once. Specimen: CD4+ T cells from PBMCs. The receptor set was obtained from a human donor with Susac syndrome.

The rearrangement uses TRBV29-1 and TRBJ1-3; D uncertain. V was shortened by 1 base and J by 2 bases, with 3 bases between the two germline ends. Germline values: CDR1 SQVTM, CDR2 ANQGSEA. The CDR3 has 12 amino acids. The chain's CDR3 is CSVEVAGNTIYF. The CDR3 region has the DNA TGCAGCGTTGAAGTGGCTGGAAACACCATATATTTT. Full variable domain (rest looked up from reference TRBV29-1 and TRBJ1-3): SAVISQKPSRDICQRGTSLTIQCQVDSQVTMMFWYRQQPGQSLTLIATANQGSEATYESGFVIDKFPISRPNLTFSTLTVSNMSPEDSSIYLCSVEVAGNTIYFGEGSWLTVV.

This clonotype was detected only once. In nucleotides, the CDR3 is TGTGCCAGCAGTCCCCTCAAGGACACCTACGAGCAGTACTTC. Amino acid sequence: CASSPLKDTYEQYF. This sequence joins TRBV28 and TRBJ2-7; a weak D match, TRBD1 (5 bases). The CDR3 length is 14 residues. V was shortened by 5 bases and J by 2 bases, with 13 bases between the two germline ends. Per the germline V gene, CDR1 is MDHEN and CDR2 is SYDVKM. Full variable domain (remainder filled in from reference TRBV28 and TRBJ2-7): DVKVTQSSRYLVKRTGEKVFLECVQDMDHENMFWYRQDPGLGLRLIYFSYDVKMKEKGDIPEGYSVSREKKERFSLILESASTNQTSMYLCASSPLKDTYEQYFGPGTRLTVT.

This clonotype was seen only a few times. The rearrangement uses TRBV28 and TRBJ1-2; D not resolved. Germline V CDR1 and CDR2: MDHEN, SYDVKM. V was trimmed by 2 bases and J by 7 bases, leaving 5 bases between them. The length of the CDR3 is 11 residues. The CDR3 loop is CASSLLGGYTF. Written as DNA, the CDR3 is TGTGCCAGCAGTTTACTTGGTGGCTACACCTTC.

The chain uses TRBV19 and TRBJ1-5; D is uncertain. The CDR3 has 13 residues. Trimming left V 3 bases short and J 9 bases short, with 12 bases between. Germline V gene sequence: CDR1 LNHDA, CDR2 SQIVND (reference sequence). CDR3 coding DNA: TGTGCCAGTAGTATTCCACTATCAGGGCCCCAGCATTTT. Translating gives CASSIPLSGPQHF.

This sequence joins TRBV29-1 and TRBJ2-5, with TRBD2 matching over 13 bases. V lost 5 bases to trimming and J lost 5 bases; unmatched junction nucleotides: 5. Per germline, CDR1 SQVTM and CDR2 ANQGSEA. The CDR3 loop spans 14 amino acids. As DNA, the CDR3 is TGCAGCGTTTCAACTAGCGGGGGGGCTGAGACCCAGTACTTC. Translated, it gives CSVSTSGGAETQYF. Drawing the rest from reference TRBV29-1 and TRBJ2-5, the complete variable domain is SAVISQKPSRDICQRGTSLTIQCQVDSQVTMMFWYRQQPGQSLTLIATANQGSEATYESGFVIDKFPISRPNLTFSTLTVSNMSPEDSSIYLCSVSTSGGAETQYFGPGTRLLVL.

This rearrangement joins TRBV7-9 to TRBJ1-6, with 9 bases lining up with TRBD1. Losses at the gene ends were 5 bases for V and 5 bases for J; bases not matched to a gene: 4. This CDR3 spans 15 amino acids. Germline lookup yields CDR1 SEHNR and CDR2 FQNEAQ (reference sequence). The CDR3 loop reads CASSTGQGNNSPLHF. The CDR3, as DNA: TGTGCCAGCAGCACGGGACAGGGAAATAATTCACCCCTCCACTTT.

This clonotype was counted only a few times. The chain's CDR3 is CASSQSLNTEAFF. DNA for the CDR3: TGTGCCAGCAGTCAGAGCTTGAACACTGAAGCTTTCTTT. The V call is TRBV7-9, the J call TRBJ1-1, with D unclear. The germline CDR1 and CDR2 sequences are SEHNR and FQNEAQ (reference sequence). Trimming removed 6 bases from V and 0 bases from J, with 8 bases in between. CDR3 size: 13 residues. The variable domain in full, completed from reference TRBV7-9 and TRBJ1-1, reads DTGVSQNPRHKITKRGQNVTFRCDPISEHNRLYWYRQTLGQGPEFLTYFQNEAQLEKSRLLSDRFSAERPKGSFSTLEIQRTEQGDSAMYLCASSQSLNTEAFFGQGTRLTVV.

The chain uses TRBV9 and TRBJ1-5; D is perhaps TRBD1 (6 bases). Germline CDR1 and CDR2: SGDLS and YYNGEE. V gave up 0 bases and J gave up 6 bases, with 10 bases separating them. The CDR3 spans 14 residues. CDR3 in DNA: TGTGCCAGCAGCGTAGAGGGGGGTGTTCAGCCCCAGCATTTT. This translates into CASSVEGGVQPQHF.

The chain uses TRBV24-1 and TRBJ2-1, with TRBD1 matching 8 bases. The V gene end was trimmed by 5 bases and the J gene end by 10 bases; junction bases not matched to a gene: 15. The CDR3 is 16 residues long. Germline V gives CDR1 KGHDR, CDR2 SFDVKD. The DNA for the CDR3 is TGTGCCACCAGTGGGGGGGACAGGAGACGTTCTTGGGAGCAGTTCTTC. Translation: CATSGGDRRRSWEQFF.